This T cell receptor (beta chain) was captured in a study of neurological immune-mediated disorders. Losses at the gene ends were 4 bases for V and 2 bases for J; bases not matched to a gene: 15. CDR1 and CDR2 from the germline V gene are KGHSH and LQKENI. CDR3 size: 19 residues. Synthesis of cDNA was carried out by template-switch 5'RACE. The reaction used 10-nucleotide random UMIs. TCRdb ran MiXCR on the 5' RACE reads and lists one entry per CDR3 protein. The top ten clones hold 2.5% to 3% of a sample with fewer than 65,000 distinct CDR3 sequences, around 4.4% of them seen once. This clonotype has ten or more counts.

This receptor was identified in a man in his forties or fifties with multiple sclerosis. The specimen was PBMCs. V is TRBV18 and J is TRBJ2-2, with TRBD1 matching 8 bases. In DNA, the CDR3 is TGTGCCAGCTCACTTCGACAGGGGACCCCGCCACCAAACACCGGGGAGCTGTTTTTT. It encodes CASSLRQGTPPPNTGELFF. Using reference TRBV18 and TRBJ2-2 for the parts outside the CDR3, the full variable domain is NAGVMQNPRHLVRRRGQEARLRCSPMKGHSHVYWYRQLPEEGLKFMVYLQKENIIDESGMPKERFSAEFPKEGPSILRIQQVVRGDSAAYFCASSLRQGTPPPNTGELFFGEGSRLTVL.